Sequencing of this T cell receptor beta chain was carried out in a study of Ad26.COV2.S vaccination and SARS-CoV-2 variants. The treatment is: over 15 received Ad26.COV2.S at low or high dose, single or two shots; roughly 5 received placebo; per-sample allocation not given. Sampling took place 63 days after the first vaccine or placebo injection. Germline values: CDR1 KGHSH, CDR2 LQKENI. Trimming cost V 6 bases and J 9 bases, with 20 bases left between them. The CDR3 extends over 15 amino acids. TCRdb's table, derived via immunoSEQ multiplex PCR, lists solely in-frame clones and lacks some. The sample carries 350,000 to 500,000 clones, around 90% recorded once.

This specimen consisted of peripheral blood, obtained in a trial of Ad26.COV2.S vaccine versus placebo. The clonotype comes from a person aged 18 to 59 who received the Ad26.COV2.S COVID-19 vaccine or a placebo. The chain is built from TRBV18 and TRBJ2-2; tentative D call: TRBD2 (5 bases). The CDR3 sequence: CASSQMGSSRRELFF. The DNA for the CDR3 is TGTGCCAGCTCCCAAATGGGGAGTTCTCGCCGGGAGCTGTTTTTT. Full variable domain (missing parts from reference TRBV18 and TRBJ2-2): NAGVMQNPRHLVRRRGQEARLRCSPMKGHSHVYWYRQLPEEGLKFMVYLQKENIIDESGMPKERFSAEFPKEGPSILRIQQVVRGDSAAYFCASSQMGSSRRELFFGEGSRLTVL.